What follows are 25 T cell receptor beta chains derived from one specimen sequenced in a study of beta chain features in type 1 diabetes (dated by TCRdb to 2016 to 2019). The library was prepared using the immunoSEQ multiplex PCR assay. All of the isolated RNA was reverse transcribed with the High Capacity cDNA Reverse Transcription Kit, so expressed TCRB transcripts were sequenced. As stored in TCRdb, this immuneACCESS dataset retains in-frame rearrangements with V and J assigned. A fraction of the clones does not appear; measured against another copy, unresolved V genes explain less than half of the discrepancy, and the remainder lacks a known reason. The sample includes over 350,000 clones, with around 15% observed a single time. Under 0.02% of the sample goes to the ten largest clones. The sample consisted of naive CD4+ T cells from blood. Sample cell subset or site, as interpreted from the label and publication: true naive CD4+ T cells. The receptors originated from a woman aged 18-30 years in good health.

This clone was observed a handful of times. J is TRBJ2-3 and V is TRBV11-2, with TRBD2 matching over 9 bases. Germline-derived CDR1 and CDR2 are SGHAT and FQNNGV. This CDR3 is 17 amino acids long. V was pared by 4 bases and J by 0 bases, with 8 bases of the junction left unmatched. The CDR3 protein is CASSWVASGTSTDTQYF. CDR3 DNA: TGTGCCAGCAGCTGGGTTGCTAGCGGGACTAGCACAGATACGCAGTATTTT.

V and J are TRBV30 and TRBJ2-1, with D possibly matching TRBD2 (5 bases). Germline V gene data show CDR1 as GTSNPN and CDR2 as SVGIG (reference sequence). V was shortened by 0 bases and J by 0 bases, with 9 bases between the two germline ends. The CDR3 is made up of 15 amino acids. This CDR3 is CAWSVPRGSYNEQFF. In DNA form, the CDR3 reads TGTGCCTGGAGTGTACCCCGGGGCTCCTACAATGAGCAGTTCTTC.

This clone was observed a few times. The chain has TRBV5-1 and TRBJ1-5, with D hard to call. Trimming stripped 4 bases from V and 3 bases from J, with 11 bases between. The CDR3 has 14 amino acids. Germline CDR1 is SGHRS and CDR2 is YFSETQ. The CDR3, as DNA: TGCGCCAGCAGCCTGGACGGACTCAATCAGCCCCAGCATTTT. Translating gives CASSLDGLNQPQHF. Based on the CDR3 plus reference TRBV5-1 and TRBJ1-5, the full variable domain is KAGVTQTPRYLIKTRGQQVTLSCSPISGHRSVSWYQQTPGQGLQFLFEYFSETQRNKGNFPGRFSGRQFSNSRSEMNVSTLELGDSALYLCASSLDGLNQPQHFGDGTRLSIL.

This clone has only a few counts. This rearrangement joins TRBV30 to TRBJ1-1; no firm D call. V lost 4 bases and J 5 bases, leaving 17 bases between the germline ends. CDR3 length: 14 residues. Germline CDR1 and CDR2: GTSNPN and SVGIG (reference sequence). CDR3 nucleotide sequence: TGTGCCTGGAAGCCTACGGGTTTGAGGACTGAAGCTTTCTTT. It encodes CAWKPTGLRTEAFF. Drawing the rest from reference TRBV30 and TRBJ1-1, the complete variable domain is SQTIHQWPATLVQPVGSPLSLECTVEGTSNPNLYWYRQAAGRGLQLLFYSVGIGQISSEVPQNLSASRPQDRQFILSSKKLLLSDSGFYLCAWKPTGLRTEAFFGQGTRLTVV.

This clone was seen more than once but under ten times. The chain links TRBV4-1 to TRBJ2-1; the match to TRBD2 covers 14 bases. CDR3 length: 17 residues. Germline V lookup: CDR1 MGHRA, CDR2 YSYEKL. The J segment lost 5 bases and the V segment lost 1 base, leaving 4 bases of the junction unmatched. CDR3 region: CASSQGRLAGGNNEQFF. In DNA, the CDR3 is TGCGCCAGCAGCCAAGGGCGACTAGCGGGAGGGAACAATGAGCAGTTCTTC.

This clone has just a few counts. This chain joins TRBV29-1 and TRBJ1-2; weak D call: TRBD1 (5 bases). This CDR3 is 12 amino acids long. In germline, CDR1 is SQVTM, CDR2 ANQGSEA. The ends were cut back, 4 bases at V and 7 bases at J, with 13 bases in the middle. The CDR3 is CSVGGGDRGYTF. The CDR3 DNA follows: TGCAGCGTTGGAGGAGGGGATCGTGGCTACACCTTC.

This clone was seen more than once but under ten times. The chain couples TRBV28 to TRBJ2-1; D ambiguous. This CDR3 comprises 14 residues. CDR1 MDHEN and CDR2 SYDVKM come from the germline V gene. V dropped 5 bases and J dropped 10 bases, with 18 bases sitting between them. CDR3 DNA: TGTGCCAGCAGTCTTCAGACTGGAAGCAGCGAGCAGTTCTTC. This sequence encodes CASSLQTGSSEQFF.

The chain recombines TRBV6-6 with TRBJ2-7; TRBD1 matches at 12 bases. This CDR3 is built from 15 residues. CDR1 is MNHNY and CDR2 is SVGAGI in the germline V gene (reference sequence). Losses at the gene ends were 5 bases for V and 1 base for J; bases not matched to a gene: 3. CDR3 nucleotides: TGTGCCAGCAGTCCGGGACAGGGGGCTTCCTACGAGCAGTACTTC. Translated: CASSPGQGASYEQYF.

The chain joins TRBV18 to TRBJ1-1, with 7 bases lining up with TRBD1. The CDR3 loop spans 13 amino acids. Trimming at V came to 6 bases and at J to 5 bases, leaving 6 bases not matched to a gene. Germline CDR1 KGHSH, CDR2 LQKENI. CDR3 region: CASSLRGATEAFF. In DNA form, the CDR3 reads TGTGCCAGCTCTCTCAGGGGGGCTACTGAAGCTTTCTTT.

CDR3 region: CASSEVRGRRNEKLFF. CDR3 DNA: TGTGCCAGCAGTGAAGTGAGGGGGCGCAGGAATGAAAAACTGTTTTTT. The V and J genes are TRBV6-1 and TRBJ1-4, with 7 nucleotides matching TRBD1. The germline gives CDR1 MNHNS, CDR2 SASEGT. V lost 1 base, J lost 5 bases, and 7 bases stayed unmatched. This CDR3 has 16 residues.

The chain recombines TRBV11-2 with TRBJ2-7, with TRBD2 matching over 9 bases. CDR1 and CDR2 from the germline V gene are SGHAT and FQNNGV. V was pared by 1 base and J by 3 bases, with 7 bases of the junction left unmatched. The CDR3 is made up of 16 amino acids. CDR3 residues: CASSLAHSSGNYEQYF. Here the CDR3 DNA reads TGTGCCAGCAGCTTAGCCCACTCTAGCGGGAACTACGAGCAGTACTTC.

The gene calls are TRBV7-8 and TRBJ2-1, with D possibly being TRBD1 (6 bases). The ends were cut back, 1 base at V and 0 bases at J, with 10 bases in the middle. The CDR3 sequence is 16 residues long. The V gene's germline CDR1 is SGHVS and CDR2 FQNEAQ. The CDR3 nucleotides read TGTGCCAGCAGCTTAGGCCAGGGGAGCTCCTACAATGAGCAGTTCTTC. This codes for CASSLGQGSSYNEQFF.

J is TRBJ1-4 and V is TRBV29-1; tentatively, D is TRBD1 (5 bases). This CDR3 region has 13 residues. Germline CDR1 SQVTM, CDR2 ANQGSEA. The germline V and J ends were trimmed by 3 bases and 7 bases, with 12 bases remaining between them. The CDR3 nucleotides are TGCAGCGTTGACTCGGGGGGATTTGAAAAACTGTTTTTT. This sequence encodes CSVDSGGFEKLFF.

The CDR3 bases are TGTGCCAGCAGATATGACAGGGTTGGTGAGCAGTTCTTC. Translated, it gives CASRYDRVGEQFF. The chain combines TRBV6-5 with TRBJ2-1, with 7 bases matching TRBD1. J lost 9 bases, V lost 6 bases, and 8 bases had no gene match. This CDR3 has 13 residues. Germline loops: CDR1 MNHEY, CDR2 SVGAGI.

This clone was seen more than once but under ten times. V gene TRBV14 combines with J gene TRBJ2-1; maybe TRBD1 (5 bases). The CDR3 covers 16 residues. From germline, CDR1 is SGHDN and CDR2 FVKESK. V was clipped by 0 bases and J by 2 bases, with 11 bases between them. The CDR3 coding sequence is TGTGCCAGCAGCCAAGATTCCAGGGTAACCTACAATGAGCAGTTCTTC. Its translation: CASSQDSRVTYNEQFF.

This clone was observed a handful of times. V is TRBV25-1 and J is TRBJ2-5; tentatively, D is TRBD2 (5 bases). The CDR3 extends over 14 amino acids. The V end was cut by 5 bases, the J end by 1 base, with 11 bases between. Germline CDR1 is MGHDK and CDR2 is SYGVNS. This CDR3 reads CASSPQRRQETQYF. CDR3 DNA sequence: TGTGCCAGCAGTCCTCAGCGGCGCCAAGAGACCCAGTACTTC.

This clone was detected a few times. The chain has TRBV29-1 and TRBJ2-2; 7 nucleotides agree with TRBD1. This CDR3 has 15 amino acids. Germline V gene lookup returns CDR1 SQVTM and CDR2 ANQGSEA. Germline trimming cut 8 bases from V and 1 base from J; bases unmatched to any gene: 10. DNA for the CDR3: TGCAGCACCAGAACCGGGACAGAGAACACCGGGGAGCTGTTTTTT. Its protein product is CSTRTGTENTGELFF.

CDR3 amino acids: CASSLSLAGSYEQYF. The CDR3 bases are TGTGCCAGCAGTTTAAGCCTAGCGGGCTCCTACGAGCAGTACTTC. V gene TRBV27 combines with J gene TRBJ2-7; 8 positions match TRBD2. The germline CDR1 and CDR2 sequences are MNHEY and SMNVEV (reference sequence). V shed 2 bases and J 0 bases; nucleotides not matched to a gene: 3. The CDR3 contains 15 residues.

V and J are TRBV7-2 and TRBJ2-2; 9 bases line up with TRBD1. CDR3 size: 15 residues. Germline V gives CDR1 SGHTA, CDR2 FQGNSA. The junction had 6 bases not matched to a gene; V was cut back by 4 bases and J by 6 bases. CDR3 coding DNA: TGTGCCAGCAGCTCCGGGACAGGGCACGCCGGGGAGCTGTTTTTT. It yields the protein CASSSGTGHAGELFF.

In this sample, this clone turned up a few times. The chain employs TRBV30 and TRBJ2-3; a weak D match, TRBD2 (5 bases). Trimming shortened V by 2 bases and J by 4 bases, and 13 bases separated the two germline ends. The germline V gene has CDR1 GTSNPN and CDR2 SVGIG (reference sequence). The CDR3 sequence is 14 residues long. The CDR3 protein is CAWSPGEIADTQYF. The CDR3 DNA is TGTGCCTGGAGTCCCGGGGAAATAGCAGATACGCAGTATTTT.

This clone came up a few times. V is TRBV29-1 and J is TRBJ2-5; perhaps TRBD1 as D (5 bases). CDR3 length equals 12 residues. The germline gives CDR1 SQVTM, CDR2 ANQGSEA. V lost 4 bases, J lost 7 bases, and 13 bases lay in between. The CDR3 sequence is CSVVRGTGTQYF. In DNA form, the CDR3 reads TGCAGCGTTGTTAGGGGTACCGGGACCCAGTACTTC.

The CDR3, as DNA: TGTGCCTCTATGGCCCAAGGACAGGGGAGGGAGACCCAGTACTTC. It translates to CASMAQGQGRETQYF. The V and J genes are TRBV30 and TRBJ2-5; 9 positions agree with TRBD1. The CDR3 spans 15 residues. Germline-derived CDR1 and CDR2 are GTSNPN and SVGIG (reference sequence). Trimming removed 7 bases from V and 5 bases from J; junction bases left unmatched: 14.

This clone was detected only a few times. The chain uses TRBV25-1 and TRBJ2-2; D is possibly TRBD1 (6 bases). Between the trimmed V and J ends, which lost 2 bases and 0 bases, there was a span of 16 bases. The CDR3 is 18 amino acids. CDR1 is MGHDK and CDR2 is SYGVNS in the germline V gene. Written as DNA, the CDR3 is TGTGCCAGCAGTGAACCCCTCCTTGGGACACCGAACACCGGGGAGCTGTTTTTT. It yields the protein CASSEPLLGTPNTGELFF.

The chain joins TRBV12-5 to TRBJ1-1; no clear D. The V gene lost 4 bases and the J gene lost 3 bases, with 6 bases spanning the gap. This CDR3 comprises 12 residues. Germline V gene lookup returns CDR1 LGHNT and CDR2 FRNRAP. The CDR3 loop reads CASGSPDTEAFF. In DNA, the CDR3 is TGTGCTAGTGGTTCGCCAGACACTGAAGCTTTCTTT.

This clone was seen a few times. The V and J genes are TRBV9 and TRBJ1-1; D is undetermined. V was clipped by 5 bases and J by 1 base, with 6 bases between them. Germline values: CDR1 SGDLS, CDR2 YYNGEE. There are 12 residues in the CDR3. The CDR3 is CASSRANTEAFF. The CDR3 DNA follows: TGTGCCAGCAGTCGAGCGAACACTGAAGCTTTCTTT.